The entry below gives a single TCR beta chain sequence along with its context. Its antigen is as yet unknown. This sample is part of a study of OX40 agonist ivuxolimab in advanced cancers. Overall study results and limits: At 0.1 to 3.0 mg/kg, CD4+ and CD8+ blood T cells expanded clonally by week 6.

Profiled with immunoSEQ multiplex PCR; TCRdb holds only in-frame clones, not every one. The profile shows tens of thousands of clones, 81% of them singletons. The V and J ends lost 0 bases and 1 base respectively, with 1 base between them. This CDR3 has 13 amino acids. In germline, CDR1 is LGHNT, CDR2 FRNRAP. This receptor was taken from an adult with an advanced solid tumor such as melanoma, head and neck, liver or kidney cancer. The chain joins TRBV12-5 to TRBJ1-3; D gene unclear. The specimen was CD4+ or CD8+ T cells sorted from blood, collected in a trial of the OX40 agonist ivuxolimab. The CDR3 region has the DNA TGTGCTAGTGGTTTGGTTTCTGGAAACACCATATATTTT. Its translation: CASGLVSGNTIYF.